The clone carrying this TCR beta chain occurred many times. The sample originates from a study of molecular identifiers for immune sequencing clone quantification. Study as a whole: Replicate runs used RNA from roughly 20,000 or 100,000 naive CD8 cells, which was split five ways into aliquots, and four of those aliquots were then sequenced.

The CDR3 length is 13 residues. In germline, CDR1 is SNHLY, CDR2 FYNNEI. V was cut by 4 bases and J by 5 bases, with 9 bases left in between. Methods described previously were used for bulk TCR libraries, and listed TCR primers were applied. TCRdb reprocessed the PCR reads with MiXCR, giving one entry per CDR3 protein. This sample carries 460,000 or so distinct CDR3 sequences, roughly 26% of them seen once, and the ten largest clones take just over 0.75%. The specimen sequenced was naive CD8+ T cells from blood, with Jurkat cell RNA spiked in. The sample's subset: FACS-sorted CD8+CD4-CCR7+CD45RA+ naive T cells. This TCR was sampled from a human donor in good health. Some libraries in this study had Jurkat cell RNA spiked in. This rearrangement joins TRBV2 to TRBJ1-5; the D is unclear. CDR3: CASSVSWDQPQHF. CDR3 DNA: TGTGCCAGCAGTGTATCATGGGATCAGCCCCAGCATTTT.